These 20 T cell receptor beta chains came from one sample sequenced in a study of blood T cell repertoires in COVID-19 (dated by TCRdb to about 2020). The method behind the library was the immunoSEQ multiplex PCR assay. TCRdb holds this immuneACCESS table with in-frame rearrangements only. Some clones are missing; in checked studies, unresolved V genes explain under half, and the rest has no known cause. This sample is represented by about 230,000 clones; around 88% of them were singletons. In total, the top ten clones hold roughly 8.7% of the sample. The sample comprised peripheral blood. These receptors all come from a man aged 40-50 years with active or convalescent COVID-19.

CDR3 loop: CAWSTGNSYNEQFF. The CDR3, as DNA: TGTGCCTGGAGTACAGGGAATTCCTACAATGAGCAGTTCTTC. The rearrangement uses TRBV30 and TRBJ2-1; TRBD1 is a possible D gene (6 bases). The CDR3 loop spans 14 amino acids. From germline, CDR1 is GTSNPN and CDR2 SVGIG (reference sequence). V lost 2 bases, J lost 1 base, and 9 bases lay in between.

This chain connects TRBV4-1 to TRBJ2-5; 7 bases align to TRBD2. V shed 1 base, J shed 2 bases, and the junction held 10 bases outside the gene matches. Germline loops: CDR1 MGHRA, CDR2 YSYEKL. The CDR3 totals 17 residues. CDR3 residues: CASSQGRGAGDQETQYF. The CDR3, as DNA: TGCGCCAGCAGCCAAGGGAGGGGCGCGGGAGATCAAGAGACCCAGTACTTC.

The chain links TRBV3-1 (or the pseudogene TRBV3-2) to TRBJ1-1; D gene uncertain. Germline-derived CDR1 and CDR2 are LGHDT and YNNKEL (reference sequence). This CDR3 spans 12 amino acids. V was trimmed by 1 base and J by 9 bases, leaving 9 bases between them. Written as DNA, the CDR3 is TGTGCCAGCAGCCAAGGGGCACAGAAAGCTTTCTTT. It is translated as CASSQGAQKAFF.

The V gene is TRBV3-1 (or the pseudogene TRBV3-2), the J gene TRBJ1-4; 7 bases line up with TRBD1. From germline, CDR1 is LGHDT and CDR2 YNNKEL (reference sequence). Trimming cost V 3 bases and J 2 bases; bases outside gene matches: 12. This CDR3 region has 18 residues. CDR3 DNA: TGTGCCAGCAGCCAGTACAGGGGCCGGGGTGCTACTAATGAAAAACTGTTTTTT. Protein: CASSQYRGRGATNEKLFF.

The chain couples TRBV9 to TRBJ1-1; 12 positions match TRBD1. The CDR3 loop spans 15 amino acids. The ends lost 7 bases at V and 4 bases at J; junction bases unmatched: 8. Germline V gene data show CDR1 as SGDLS and CDR2 as YYNGEE. The DNA of the CDR3 is TGTGCCAGCCGGGGGGGACAGGGGGCAGGCACTGAAGCTTTCTTT. This sequence encodes CASRGGQGAGTEAFF.

The chain has TRBV5-1 and TRBJ2-1; weak D call: TRBD2 (6 bases). The V gene's germline CDR1 is SGHRS and CDR2 YFSETQ. V lost 2 bases and J lost 9, with 12 bases in between. The CDR3 consists of 13 residues. The chain's CDR3 is CASSFDARGEQFF. Written as DNA, the CDR3 is TGCGCCAGCAGCTTCGACGCGCGGGGTGAGCAGTTCTTC.

The table lists this clone with many counts. This sequence joins TRBV7-8 and TRBJ2-2; a possible D gene is TRBD2 (6 bases). Germline V CDR1 and CDR2: SGHVS, FQNEAQ. This CDR3 is 15 amino acids long. Trimming removed 3 bases from V and 4 bases from J, with 12 bases in between. DNA of the CDR3: TGTGCCAGCAGCTTCTCGGGGACTGGCACCGGGGAGCTGTTTTTT. This gives the protein CASSFSGTGTGELFF.

The chain links TRBV12-3 or TRBV12-4 to TRBJ2-2; maybe TRBD2 (6 bases). V was trimmed by 3 bases and J by 5 bases, leaving 7 bases between them. The CDR3 loop spans 13 amino acids. This CDR3 reads CASSFGGTGELFF. The CDR3, as DNA: TGTGCCAGCAGTTTTGGGGGGACCGGGGAGCTGTTTTTT.

The V and J genes are TRBV6-5 and TRBJ2-1; a possible D gene is TRBD2 (5 bases). The V end lost 2 bases, the J end lost 4 bases, and 12 bases lay between the germline ends. The CDR3 length is 15 residues. The germline V gene has CDR1 MNHEY and CDR2 SVGAGI. The CDR3 reads CASSYGQRVYNEQFF. In nucleotides, the CDR3 is TGTGCCAGCAGTTACGGCCAGAGGGTTTACAATGAGCAGTTCTTC.

The chain employs TRBV5-8 and TRBJ1-5; 7 nucleotides match TRBD1. The J segment lost 6 bases and the V segment lost 0 bases, leaving 3 bases of the junction unmatched. CDR1 SGHTS and CDR2 YDEGEE come from the germline V gene. The CDR3 is 14 amino acids. The CDR3 reads CASSLGAGGQPQHF. The CDR3 DNA is TGTGCCAGCAGCTTGGGCGCAGGGGGTCAGCCCCAGCATTTT.

This chain links TRBV6-5 with TRBJ1-5; 7 nucleotides align to TRBD1. V trimming: 8 bases; J trimming: 5 bases; junction bases outside the gene matches: 12. Germline V gene sequence: CDR1 MNHEY, CDR2 SVGAGI. The CDR3 consists of 15 residues. DNA for the CDR3: TGTGCCAGCGGGGAGGACAGGAGTCCGTATCAGCCCCAGCATTTT. It encodes CASGEDRSPYQPQHF.

The J gene is TRBJ1-4, the V gene TRBV24-1; D is unclear. The CDR3 runs 14 residues. V was trimmed by 5 bases and J by 5 bases, leaving 11 bases between them. Germline V lookup: CDR1 KGHDR, CDR2 SFDVKD. The CDR3, as DNA: TGTGCCACCAGTGTCCTGGGCCCCAATGAAAAACTGTTTTTT. This codes for CATSVLGPNEKLFF.

This chain uses TRBV20-1 with TRBJ2-1; D perhaps matches TRBD2 (5 bases). The CDR3 runs 14 residues. V was cut by 3 bases and J by 5 bases, with 14 bases left in between. CDR1 and CDR2 (germline): DFQATT, SNEGSKA (reference sequence). DNA for the CDR3: TGCAGTGCTAGTGGCTCTCCGGGGAACAATGAGCAGTTCTTC. Translated, it gives CSASGSPGNNEQFF.

The chain uses TRBV12-3 or TRBV12-4 and TRBJ1-2; possible D gene TRBD1, 5 bases. V was cut by 6 bases and J by 8 bases, with 16 bases left in between. The CDR3 runs to 13 residues. CDR3 sequence (DNA): TGTGCCAGCAGCTATGTGACTGGGGGGGGCTACACCTTC. Its protein is CASSYVTGGGYTF.

The chain has TRBV2 and TRBJ2-5, with 9 bases identical to TRBD1. The germline CDR1 and CDR2 sequences are SNHLY and FYNNEI. The CDR3 consists of 15 residues. The trim removed 1 base at V and 1 base at J, leaving 1 base unmatched. CDR3 in DNA: TGTGCCAGCAGTGAAGGGACAGGGGTCCAAGAGACCCAGTACTTC. It codes for CASSEGTGVQETQYF.

This chain joins TRBV3-1 (or the pseudogene TRBV3-2) and TRBJ1-1, with D possibly matching TRBD1 (6 bases). This CDR3 is 13 amino acids long. V lost 1 base, J lost 10 bases, and 13 bases lay in between. CDR1 is LGHDT and CDR2 is YNNKEL in the germline V gene (reference sequence). Here the CDR3 reads CASSQVVGHRAFF. The CDR3 nucleotides are TGTGCCAGCAGCCAAGTTGTGGGACACCGAGCTTTCTTT.

This clone was picked up one time. This rearrangement joins TRBV6-6 to TRBJ1-6; the D gene is possibly TRBD1 (5 bases). V was trimmed by 8 bases and J by 7 bases, leaving 12 bases between them. Germline CDR1 is MNHNY and CDR2 is SVGAGI (reference sequence). The CDR3 is 13 amino acids. DNA of the CDR3: TGTGCCAGCGCGATGGGGCTGAATTCACCCCTCCACTTT. It yields the protein CASAMGLNSPLHF.

The V gene is TRBV5-1, the J gene TRBJ2-7; 7 bases line up with TRBD1. CDR1 and CDR2 (germline): SGHRS, YFSETQ. V dropped 3 bases and J dropped 1; count of bases not matched to a gene: 13. CDR3 length equals 17 residues. For the CDR3, the DNA is TGCGCCAGCAGCTCCGCTCAAGCAGGGGGTTCTTCCTACGAGCAGTACTTC. Translation gives CASSSAQAGGSSYEQYF.

The chain employs TRBV9 and TRBJ2-3; 8 bases fit TRBD2. This CDR3 is 16 amino acids long. The germline gives CDR1 SGDLS, CDR2 YYNGEE. J lost 6 bases, V lost 3 bases, and 12 bases had no gene match. The CDR3 DNA reads TGTGCCAGCAGCGCACCGATCGGGGGGGCCAAGGATACGCAGTATTTT. Its protein is CASSAPIGGAKDTQYF.

As for this clone: This CDR3 is also generated by other DNA sequences in the sample. The gene calls are TRBV7-9 and TRBJ1-1, with no clear D. Looked up from germline, CDR1 is SEHNR and CDR2 is FQNEAQ (reference sequence). This CDR3 region has 14 residues. Trimming pared 1 base from V and 0 bases from J, leaving 6 bases between. The CDR3 nucleotides read TGTGCCAGCAGCTTAGGGCAAATGAACACTGAAGCTTTCTTT. Protein product: CASSLGQMNTEAFF. The whole variable domain, filled in from reference TRBV7-9 and TRBJ1-1, reads DTGVSQNPRHKITKRGQNVTFRCDPISEHNRLYWYRQTLGQGPEFLTYFQNEAQLEKSRLLSDRFSAERPKGSFSTLEIQRTEQGDSAMYLCASSLGQMNTEAFFGQGTRLTVV.